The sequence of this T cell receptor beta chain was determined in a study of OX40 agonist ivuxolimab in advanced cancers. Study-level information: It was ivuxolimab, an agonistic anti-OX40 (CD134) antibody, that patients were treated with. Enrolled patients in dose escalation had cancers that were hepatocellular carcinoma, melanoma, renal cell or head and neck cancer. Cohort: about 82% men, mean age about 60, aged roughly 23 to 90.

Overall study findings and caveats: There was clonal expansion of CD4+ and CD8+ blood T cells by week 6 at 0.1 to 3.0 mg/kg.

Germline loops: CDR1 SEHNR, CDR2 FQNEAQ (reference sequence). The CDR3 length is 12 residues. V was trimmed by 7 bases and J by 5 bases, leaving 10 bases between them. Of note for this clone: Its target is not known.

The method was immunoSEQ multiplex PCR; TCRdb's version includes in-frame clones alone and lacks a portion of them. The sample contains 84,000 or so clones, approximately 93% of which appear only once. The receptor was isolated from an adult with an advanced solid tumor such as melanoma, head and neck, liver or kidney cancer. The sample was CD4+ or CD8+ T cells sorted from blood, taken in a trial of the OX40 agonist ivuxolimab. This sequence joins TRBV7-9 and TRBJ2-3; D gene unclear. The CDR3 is CASTPWGDTQYF. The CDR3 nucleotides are TGTGCCAGCACCCCGTGGGGAGATACGCAGTATTTT. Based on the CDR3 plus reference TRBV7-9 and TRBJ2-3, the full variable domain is DTGVSQNPRHKITKRGQNVTFRCDPISEHNRLYWYRQTLGQGPEFLTYFQNEAQLEKSRLLSDRFSAERPKGSFSTLEIQRTEQGDSAMYLCASTPWGDTQYFGPGTRLTVL.